These 11 T cell receptor beta chains were sequenced from one sample in a study of CD8+ T cells in alopecia areata. Cell sorting was performed on pooled cutaneous lymph node cells with CD4, CD8alpha, NKG2D, NKG2ACE and other markers. Extraction and reverse transcription of RNA yielded cDNA as the sequencing template. Profiling relied on immunoSEQ multiplex PCR, and the TCRdb table lists in-frame clones only, not all of them. Recorded here are 8,300 or so clones, none singletons. Sequences were obtained from CD8+ T cells sorted from a lymph node. Receptor source: a C3H/HeJ mouse with alopecia areata. Strain haplotype at MHC: H2-k.

This clone occurred a few times. The gene names here belong to mouse. The read gets to within 4 residues of the CDR3 end, and the germline J gene fills in the rest. The V gene is TRBV19, the J gene TRBJ2-2, with TRBD2 identical over 7 bases. Germline V CDR1 and CDR2: FNHDT, SITEND (reference sequence). The CDR3 runs to 15 residues. V shed 2 bases and J 1 base; nucleotides not matched to a gene: 2. The CDR3 sequence: CASSIPGGNTGQLYF. Incomplete CDR3 DNA: TGTGCCAGCAGTATCCCTGGGGGAAACACCGGG.

This clone showed up many times. Genes and germline come from the mouse. The sequenced fragment ends 4 residues before the CDR3 boundary, so the rest is inferred from the germline J gene. The rearrangement joins TRBV13-1 to TRBJ2-5, with 9 bases aligning to TRBD2. V lost 0 bases to trimming and J lost 2 bases; unmatched junction nucleotides: 1. The CDR3 has 15 amino acids. CDR1 is NSHNY and CDR2 is SYGAGN in the germline V gene. CDR3 bases read: TGTGCCAGCAGTGATGCGGGACTGGGCCAAGAC. Translation: CASSDAGLGQD. The whole CDR3 reads CASSDAGLGQDTQYF.

This clone has at least ten counts. Here the gene names and germline are mouse. The CDR3 goes on 4 residues after the read ends, and that part is filled in from the germline J gene. The chain links TRBV14 to TRBJ2-1, with TRBD2 identical over 10 bases. The junction had 6 bases not matched to a gene; V was cut back by 3 bases and J by 6 bases. The CDR3 has 15 residues. CDR1 SGHDT and CDR2 FRDEAV come from the germline V gene. The DNA read from the CDR3 is TGTGCCAGCAGTTACCGGGACTGGGGTGGTGCT. Translating it yields CASSYRDWGGA. The entire CDR3 protein reads CASSYRDWGGAEQFF.

On this clone: These gene names are mouse names. The read halts 4 residues ahead of the CDR3 end, with the missing end drawn from the germline J gene. J is TRBJ2-1 and V is TRBV31; a possible D gene is TRBD1 (6 bases). This CDR3 spans 15 amino acids. V lost 0 bases and J 3 bases, leaving 12 bases between the germline ends. Germline CDR1 is GKSSPN and CDR2 is SITVG. The chain's CDR3 is CAWSLPTGFYAEQFF. The covered CDR3 bases are TGTGCCTGGAGTCTCCCCACAGGGTTCTATGCT.

At least ten counts were recorded for this clone. The gene names here belong to mouse. The read halts 4 residues ahead of the CDR3 end, with the missing end drawn from the germline J gene. The chain uses TRBV14 and TRBJ2-7; TRBD1 aligns across 7 bases. Germline loops: CDR1 SGHDT, CDR2 FRDEAV. With 6 bases clipped from V and 3 bases from J, the junction kept 6 bases outside the gene matches. The CDR3 sequence is 13 residues long. This CDR3 is CASTRGQRYEQYF. CDR3 DNA (partial): TGTGCCAGCACCAGGGGACAGCGCTAT.

This clone showed up many times. Genes and germline come from the mouse. The CDR3 goes on 4 residues after the read ends, and that part is filled in from the germline J gene. The V gene is TRBV13-1, the J gene TRBJ1-2; D might be TRBD1 (5 bases). Per germline, CDR1 NSHNY and CDR2 SYGAGN. This CDR3 has 13 residues. The covered CDR3 bases are TGTGCCAGCAGTGATGCCGGCAGGGCC. As protein: CASSDAGRA. The full CDR3 protein reads CASSDAGRADYTF.

The sample holds many counts of this clone. Each gene name is a mouse one. The observed sequence ends 4 residues before the CDR3 terminus, with the missing tail filled in from the germline J gene. The V and J genes are TRBV14 and TRBJ2-1, with 7 bases lining up with TRBD2. Germline V lookup: CDR1 SGHDT, CDR2 FRDEAV. After removal of 4 bases from V and 3 bases from J, the junction contained 4 bases not matched to a gene. This CDR3 has 14 amino acids. This chain's CDR3 is CASSQRGGYAEQFF. Incomplete CDR3 DNA: TGTGCCAGCAGTCAGCGGGGGGGCTATGCT.

This clone was picked up many times. The genes and germline here are from mouse. The read terminates 4 residues before the CDR3 end, so the remaining end is supplied by the germline J gene. This sequence joins TRBV1 and TRBJ2-3, with unresolved D. The CDR3 runs to 15 residues. From germline, CDR1 is NSQYPW and CDR2 LRSPGD (reference sequence). Trimming took off 0 bases at V and 3 bases at J, with 10 bases between the two ends. The part of the CDR3 DNA that was read is TGCACCTGCAGTGCAGAGGGTTTAGGCGCAGAA. It specifies CTCSAEGLGAE. The CDR3 as a whole reads CTCSAEGLGAETLYF.

This clone has only a few counts. Gene names follow the mouse nomenclature. The CDR3 end lies 4 residues beyond the end of the read and is filled in from the germline J gene. J is TRBJ2-3 and V is TRBV13-2, with a tentative D call TRBD1 (6 bases). The CDR3 consists of 15 residues. Germline V gene data show CDR1 as NNHNN and CDR2 as SYGAGS (reference sequence). Trimming cost V 2 bases and J 0 bases, with 10 bases left between them. The CDR3 region is CASGETQGSAETLYF. The DNA read from the CDR3 is TGTGCCAGCGGTGAGACACAGGGTAGTGCAGAA.

This clone occurred many times. Gene names denote mouse genes. The read ends 4 residues before the CDR3 terminus; that terminus is restored from the germline J gene. V is TRBV5 and J is TRBJ2-7; TRBD1 might be the D (6 bases). The length of the CDR3 is 13 residues. The germline gives CDR1 LGHNA, CDR2 YNLKQL (reference sequence). CDR3 sequence: CASSPPGVYEQYF. The sequenced part of the CDR3 DNA is TGTGCCAGCAGCCCACCAGGGGTTTAT.

This clone was seen at least ten times. Germline and genes here are mouse. The observed sequence ends 3 residues before the CDR3 terminus, with the missing tail filled in from the germline J gene. The chain uses TRBV13-2 and TRBJ1-6; the match to TRBD1 covers 8 bases. TRBJ1-6 belongs to the ORF category, with a function that is uncertain. V lost 3 bases and J lost 7; bases outside the gene matches: 6. The germline V gene has CDR1 NNHNN and CDR2 SYGAGS (reference sequence). CDR3 length equals 15 residues. This chain's CDR3 is CASGVLDRGNSPLYF. Incomplete CDR3 DNA: TGTGCCAGCGGTGTCCTTGACAGGGGAAATTCGCCC.